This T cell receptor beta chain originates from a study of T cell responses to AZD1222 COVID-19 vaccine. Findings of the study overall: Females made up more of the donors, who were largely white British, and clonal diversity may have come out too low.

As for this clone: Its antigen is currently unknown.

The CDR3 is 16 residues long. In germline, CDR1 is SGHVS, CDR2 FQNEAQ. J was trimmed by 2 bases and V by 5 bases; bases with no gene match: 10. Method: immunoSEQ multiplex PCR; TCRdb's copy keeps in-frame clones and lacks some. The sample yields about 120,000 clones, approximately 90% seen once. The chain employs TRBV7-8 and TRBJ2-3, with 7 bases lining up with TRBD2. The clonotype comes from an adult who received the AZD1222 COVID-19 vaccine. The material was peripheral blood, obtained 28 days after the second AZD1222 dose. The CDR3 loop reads CASSLRASGNTDTQYF. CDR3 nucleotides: TGTGCCAGCAGCCTACGAGCTAGCGGTAACACAGATACGCAGTATTTT.